The clone carrying this T cell receptor (beta chain) was recorded only once. Antigen unknown. This specimen belongs to a study of OX40 agonist ivuxolimab in advanced cancers. Trimming shortened V by 6 bases and J by 3 bases, and 10 bases separated the two germline ends. The CDR3 is 13 residues long. Germline V gives CDR1 LNHDA, CDR2 SQIVND (reference sequence). Method: immunoSEQ multiplex PCR; TCRdb's copy keeps in-frame clones and lacks some. The sample includes fewer than 100,000 clones, around 86% of them seen just once. Patients who had autoimmune disease history or got systemic immunosuppression were left out. Findings and limits, study-wide: On average, CD8+ T cells showed a greater number of expanded clones than CD4+.

The receptor was derived from an adult with an advanced solid tumor such as melanoma, head and neck, liver or kidney cancer. The sample in question was CD4+ or CD8+ T cells sorted from blood, obtained in a trial of the OX40 agonist ivuxolimab. This chain joins TRBV19 and TRBJ2-3, with D possibly TRBD2 on 5 matching bases. The CDR3 DNA follows: TGTGCCAGTAGGATCGGGGTGACAGATACGCAGTATTTT. Protein product: CASRIGVTDTQYF.